This T cell receptor beta chain was profiled in a study of immune characterization of retroperitoneal liposarcoma. TCRdb ran MiXCR on the PCR reads and lists one entry per CDR3 protein. The repertoire holds around 11,000 distinct CDR3 sequences, 20% to 30% seen once, with about 20% in the top ten. CDR3 length: 13 amino acids. Losses at the gene ends were 3 bases for V and 10 bases for J; bases not matched to a gene: 5. This clonotype was picked up a small number of times. Sequencing was carried out using blood. This clonotype was sampled from a male donor with retroperitoneal liposarcoma. The chain has TRBV12-3 or TRBV12-4 and TRBJ1-5, with 8 nucleotides matching TRBD1. The CDR3 loop reads CASSLGQAFPQHF. CDR3 bases: TGTGCCAGCAGTTTGGGACAGGCCTTTCCCCAGCATTTT.